Below are 10 T cell receptor beta chains sequenced from a single sample in a study of cytomegalovirus exposure and HLA in healthy donors. The PCR employed 60 Vbeta primers together with 13 Jbeta primers. Some clones are missing from TCRdb's copy, which holds only in-frame ones; the method was immunoSEQ multiplex PCR. The table records 280,000 or so clones, roughly 89% of them present only once. The sample taken for sequencing was PBMCs. The receptor set was obtained from a woman younger than 30 in good health and CMV-seronegative.

The V gene is TRBV20-1, the J gene TRBJ1-2, with D unclear. V was pared by 0 bases and J by 8 bases, with 7 bases between. Germline assignment: CDR1 DFQATT and CDR2 SNEGSKA (reference sequence). This CDR3 is 11 amino acids long. CDR3 DNA: TGCAGTGCTAGAGACAGCGGAGGCTACACCTTC. Translated, it gives CSARDSGGYTF.

This chain connects TRBV15 to TRBJ2-1; 12 bases are a match to TRBD2. The CDR3 covers 17 residues. J was trimmed by 8 bases and V by 4 bases; bases with no gene match: 12. Per the germline V gene, CDR1 is LNHNV and CDR2 is YYDKDF (reference sequence). CDR3 in DNA: TGTGCCACCAGCACCTCTAGCGGGGGGGGTATTCTGGATGAGCAGTTCTTC. This translates into CATSTSSGGGILDEQFF. The whole variable domain, remainder taken from reference TRBV15 and TRBJ2-1, is DAMVIQNPRYQVTQFGKPVTLSCSQTLNHNVMYWYQQKSSQAPKLLFHYYDKDFNNEADTPDNFQSRRPNTSFCFLDIRSPGLGDTAMYLCATSTSSGGGILDEQFFGPGTRLTVL.

The chain employs TRBV6-5 and TRBJ2-7, with D perhaps TRBD2 (5 bases). Per germline, CDR1 MNHEY and CDR2 SVGAGI. The CDR3 loop spans 13 amino acids. V was trimmed by 6 bases and J by 5 bases, leaving 14 bases between them. The CDR3 coding sequence is TGTGCCAGCAGCCGGGGAATCAACCACGAGCAGTACTTC. It specifies CASSRGINHEQYF.

This clone was counted once. V usage is TRBV5-5 and J usage is TRBJ1-1, with 8 bases matching TRBD1. Germline CDR1 reads SGHKS; CDR2 reads YYEKEE (reference sequence). Trimming cost V 2 bases and J 4 bases; bases outside gene matches: 1. The CDR3 totals 13 residues. The CDR3 loop reads CASSLTGGTEAFF. Here the CDR3 DNA reads TGTGCCAGCAGCTTAACAGGGGGCACTGAAGCTTTCTTT.

The chain's CDR3 is CASSVGTDTQYF. The CDR3 nucleotides are TGTGCCAGCAGCGTCGGCACAGATACGCAGTATTTT. The chain is built from TRBV9 and TRBJ2-3; D gene ambiguous. Germline lookup yields CDR1 SGDLS and CDR2 YYNGEE. V was pared by 2 bases and J by 1 base, with 2 bases between. This CDR3 has 12 residues.

This chain connects TRBV2 to TRBJ1-4; D uncertain. The length of the CDR3 is 13 residues. The germline V and J ends were trimmed by 4 bases and 5 bases, with 8 bases remaining between them. CDR1 and CDR2 (germline): SNHLY, FYNNEI. The CDR3 DNA follows: TGTGCCAGCAGTGGAGGGCTGAATGAAAAACTGTTTTTT. Translating gives CASSGGLNEKLFF.

This sequence joins TRBV10-1 and TRBJ1-1, with 7 bases aligning to TRBD1. Losses at the gene ends were 6 bases for V and 12 bases for J; bases not matched to a gene: 10. CDR1 WNHNN and CDR2 SYGVQD come from the germline V gene (reference sequence). This CDR3 is 12 amino acids long. DNA of the CDR3: TGCGCCAGCAGCTCCGACAGGGAATTGACTTTCTTT. Amino acid sequence: CASSSDRELTFF.

The chain links TRBV6-5 to TRBJ2-3; maybe TRBD2 (7 bases). Germline lookup yields CDR1 MNHEY and CDR2 SVGAGI. This CDR3 is built from 14 residues. The ends were cut back, 5 bases at V and 7 bases at J, with 16 bases in the middle. CDR3 DNA sequence: TGTGCCAGCAGTGCCCCGGGGGGCCAAAATACGCAGTATTTT. Encoded protein: CASSAPGGQNTQYF.

Turning to this clone: Germline is not matched at one junction end, which may reflect a read error. The sample contains more than one DNA sequence encoding this CDR3. The chain joins TRBV6-4 to TRBJ1-6; no firm D call. Germline CDR1 MRHNA, CDR2 SNTAGT. The CDR3 spans 15 residues. CDR3 sequence reads: CASSLSSSYNSPLHF. CDR3 bases: TGTGCCAGCAGTCTTAGTAGCTCCTATAATTCCCCCCTCCACTTT.

This sequence joins TRBV6-5 and TRBJ1-5; tentatively, D is TRBD1 (5 bases). CDR1 and CDR2 (germline): MNHEY, SVGAGI. Trimming took 6 bases from V and 0 from J, leaving 12 bases between them. CDR3 size: 15 residues. The chain's CDR3 is CASRLDIYSNQPQHF. CDR3 coding DNA: TGTGCCAGCAGATTGGACATTTATAGCAATCAGCCCCAGCATTTT.